Shown below are 29 T cell receptor beta chains from a single sample sequenced in a study of control samples from healthy donors and cancer patients. Only in-frame clones appear in the TCRdb table, and some are missing; sequencing was by immunoSEQ multiplex PCR. The table lists tens of thousands of clones, roughly three quarters of them singletons. Sequencing was done on a sample of formalin-fixed, paraffin-embedded tissue. Source of these receptors: a male donor with melanoma.

The chain joins TRBV12-3 or TRBV12-4 to TRBJ2-3; D may be TRBD1 (5 bases). The V end lost 3 bases, the J end lost 6 bases, and 7 bases lay between the germline ends. The CDR3 runs 12 residues. CDR3 sequence (DNA): TGTGCCAGCAGTTTCCCAGGGGATACGCAGTATTTT. It yields the protein CASSFPGDTQYF.

This chain links TRBV11-2 with TRBJ2-7; 11 bases align to TRBD2. The ends lost 4 bases at V and 5 bases at J; junction bases unmatched: 7. The CDR3 is 15 residues long. Germline V CDR1 and CDR2: SGHAT, FQNNGV. CDR3 sequence reads: CASSYRTSGSHEQYF. DNA of the CDR3: TGTGCCAGCAGCTACCGTACTAGCGGGAGCCACGAGCAGTACTTC.

This clone was detected a few times. The genes are TRBV5-5 and TRBJ1-4; TRBD1 matches at 10 bases. The germline V gene encodes CDR1 SGHKS and CDR2 YYEKEE (reference sequence). This CDR3 comprises 16 residues. The V gene end was trimmed by 3 bases and the J gene end by 5 bases; junction bases not matched to a gene: 7. The CDR3 DNA follows: TGTGCCAGCAGCTATGGACCGGGACAGGGGAATGAAAAACTGTTTTTT. Encoded protein: CASSYGPGQGNEKLFF.

V usage is TRBV6-5 and J usage is TRBJ2-1; 9 bases fit TRBD1. The CDR3 has 14 residues. V trimming: 9 bases; J trimming: 5 bases; junction bases outside the gene matches: 8. Germline values: CDR1 MNHEY, CDR2 SVGAGI. In nucleotides, the CDR3 is TGTGCCAGTGAGAGGGGACAGGGAAACAATGAGCAGTTCTTC. Encoded protein: CASERGQGNNEQFF.

The chain is built from TRBV7-2 and TRBJ2-1, with 10 bases that match TRBD1. The CDR3 has 16 residues. V gave up 5 bases and J gave up 3 bases; unmatched junction bases: 7. The germline gives CDR1 SGHTA, CDR2 FQGNSA. The DNA for the CDR3 is TGTGCCAGCAGCAGCCGGACAGGGGGACTCTACAATGAGCAGTTCTTC. Protein sequence: CASSSRTGGLYNEQFF. Combining the CDR3 with reference TRBV7-2 and TRBJ2-1 gives the whole variable domain GAGVSQSPSNKVTEKGKDVELRCDPISGHTALYWYRQSLGQGLEFLIYFQGNSAPDKSGLPSDRFSAERTGGSVSTLTIQRTQQEDSAVYLCASSSRTGGLYNEQFFGPGTRLTVL.

This clone has a single count. Mismatch with germline at one junction end may stem from a read error. Within the sample, other DNA sequences also encode this same CDR3. CDR3 nucleotides: TGCGCCAGCAGTTTGGGAGGTAGCGGGACCGGGGGATACGAGCAGTACTTC. Encoded protein: CASSLGGSGTGGYEQYF. This chain links TRBV5-1 with TRBJ2-7, with 8 bases fitting TRBD2. The CDR3 is 17 amino acids. Germline CDR1 is SGHRS and CDR2 is YFSETQ.

This chain links TRBV6-5 with TRBJ1-5, with 7 bases identical to TRBD1. Germline CDR1 MNHEY, CDR2 SVGAGI. This CDR3 contains 13 residues. V shed 6 bases, J shed 6 bases, and the junction held 5 bases outside the gene matches. CDR3 loop: CASRLQGGQPQHF. In DNA, the CDR3 is TGTGCCAGCAGACTTCAGGGGGGTCAGCCCCAGCATTTT.

CDR3 nucleotide sequence: TGCAGTGCTAGTTTATTTCGGGAACTAGCGGGAGGGGGCTCGGAAGATACGCAGTATTTT. Its protein is CSASLFRELAGGGSEDTQYF. The rearrangement uses TRBV20-1 and TRBJ2-3, with 13 bases that match TRBD2. Germline CDR1 DFQATT, CDR2 SNEGSKA (reference sequence). Trimming removed 3 bases from V and 5 bases from J; junction bases left unmatched: 20. The CDR3 spans 20 residues.

The chain links TRBV3-1 (or the pseudogene TRBV3-2) to TRBJ1-2; D is ambiguous. The V end lost 3 bases, the J end lost 3 bases, and 14 bases lay between the germline ends. Germline lookup yields CDR1 LGHDT and CDR2 YNNKEL (reference sequence). CDR3 length: 15 amino acids. The CDR3 is CASSQGRRADYGYTF. For the CDR3, the DNA is TGTGCCAGCAGCCAGGGTAGGCGGGCCGACTATGGCTACACCTTC.

The chain combines TRBV27 with TRBJ1-2, with D tentatively TRBD1 (5 bases). CDR3 length: 13 residues. CDR1 is MNHEY and CDR2 is SMNVEV in the germline V gene (reference sequence). V lost 5 bases to trimming and J lost 5 bases, with 12 bases between them. The DNA of the CDR3 is TGTGCCAGCAGTGCGAGACAGAAGTATGGCTACACCTTC. Translated: CASSARQKYGYTF.

J is TRBJ1-5 and V is TRBV28; the D gene is possibly TRBD1 (5 bases). V lost 6 bases to trimming and J lost 2 bases, with 11 bases between them. Germline-derived CDR1 and CDR2 are MDHEN and SYDVKM. The CDR3 has 14 residues. In DNA form, the CDR3 reads TGTGCCAGCAGCCGCGGGGGGGGCAATCAGCCCCAGCATTTT. Amino acid sequence: CASSRGGGNQPQHF.

As to this clone: Being one base from a much bigger clone, this may be a read error. The V gene is TRBV2, the J gene TRBJ1-1; D not certain. The germline CDR1 and CDR2 sequences are SNHLY and FYNNEI. This CDR3 is 11 amino acids long. V was cut by 4 bases and J by 5 bases, with 5 bases left in between. In DNA, the CDR3 is TGTGCCAGCAGTGGTGGGACTGAAGCTTTCTTT. Its translation is CASSGGTEAFF.

The genes are TRBV6-6 and TRBJ2-1, with D tentatively TRBD2 (5 bases). The V and J ends lost 6 bases and 2 bases respectively, with 11 bases between them. The CDR3 totals 14 residues. Per germline, CDR1 MNHNY and CDR2 SVGAGI (reference sequence). DNA of the CDR3: TGTGCCAGCAGGCTAGCTATCCCCTACAATGAGCAGTTCTTC. It codes for CASRLAIPYNEQFF.

The chain couples TRBV11-3 to TRBJ2-1; TRBD2 aligns across 14 bases. Germline V CDR1 and CDR2: SGHNT, YENEEA. J was trimmed by 0 bases and V by 5 bases; bases with no gene match: 9. CDR3 length: 19 residues. In nucleotides, the CDR3 is TGTGCCAGCAGCACTGGCGGGACTAGCGGGAGCAGCTCCTACAATGAGCAGTTCTTC. Protein: CASSTGGTSGSSSYNEQFF.

This chain connects TRBV19 to TRBJ1-5; D not certain. Trimming stripped 3 bases from V and 5 bases from J, with 11 bases between. The CDR3 covers 14 residues. The germline V gene encodes CDR1 LNHDA and CDR2 SQIVND (reference sequence). CDR3 coding DNA: TGTGCCAGTAGTATCTCCTTCGGAGATCAGCCCCAGCATTTT. Amino acids: CASSISFGDQPQHF.

The chain couples TRBV10-1 to TRBJ2-1; 8 bases agree with TRBD2. The J segment lost 0 bases and the V segment lost 6 bases, leaving 4 bases of the junction unmatched. CDR3 length equals 15 residues. The germline CDR1 and CDR2 sequences are WNHNN and SYGVQD (reference sequence). CDR3 DNA sequence: TGCGCCAGCAGCGTAACTAGCGGCTCCTACAATGAGCAGTTCTTC. Amino acids: CASSVTSGSYNEQFF.

CDR3 in amino acids: CASSQDPGQYEKLFF. The CDR3 nucleotides read TGCGCCAGCAGCCAAGATCCCGGACAGTATGAAAAACTGTTTTTT. The chain carries TRBV4-1 and TRBJ1-4; maybe TRBD1 (6 bases). CDR3 size: 15 residues. The germline CDR1 and CDR2 sequences are MGHRA and YSYEKL. Trimming left V 0 bases short and J 6 bases short, with 11 bases between.

The rearrangement links TRBV3-1 (or the pseudogene TRBV3-2) to TRBJ1-2; D gene ambiguous. The CDR3 runs to 13 residues. Between the trimmed V and J ends, which lost 4 bases and 0 bases, there was a span of 6 bases. In germline, CDR1 is LGHDT, CDR2 YNNKEL (reference sequence). CDR3 loop: CASSPEPNYGYTF. The CDR3 coding sequence is TGTGCCAGCAGCCCTGAACCTAACTATGGCTACACCTTC.

V is TRBV10-2 and J is TRBJ2-4; D may be TRBD1 (5 bases). Germline CDR1 reads WSHSY; CDR2 reads SAAADI. The CDR3 sequence is 14 residues long. V was clipped by 2 bases and J by 3 bases, with 8 bases between them. The CDR3 sequence: CASSEPGFKNIQYF. The CDR3 region has the DNA TGCGCCAGCAGTGAGCCAGGGTTCAAAAACATTCAGTACTTC.

The rearrangement links TRBV2 to TRBJ2-1, with TRBD2 matching 9 bases. The V gene's germline CDR1 is SNHLY and CDR2 FYNNEI. The length of the CDR3 is 15 residues. The V segment lost 2 bases and the J segment 8 bases; nucleotides outside the gene matches: 7. CDR3 nucleotide sequence: TGTGCCAGCAGTGAATTGGCGGGAGGGTTGGATGAGCAGTTCTTC. Translation: CASSELAGGLDEQFF.

The chain recombines TRBV30 with TRBJ2-5; the D is unclear. CDR3 length: 12 residues. Trimming removed 0 bases at V and 5 bases at J, with 7 bases between. CDR1 is GTSNPN, CDR2 SVGIG, per germline (reference sequence). The CDR3 sequence is CAWSVLRETQYF. The CDR3 coding sequence is TGTGCCTGGAGTGTTCTCCGGGAGACCCAGTACTTC.

This clone was counted between two and nine times. The chain recombines TRBV6-6 with TRBJ1-1; the D is unclear. Germline V lookup: CDR1 MNHNY, CDR2 SVGAGI (reference sequence). Trimming stripped 10 bases from V and 1 base from J, with 13 bases between. CDR3 length equals 13 residues. CDR3 sequence (DNA): TGTGCCACCGGTGTTTCCGGGAACACTGAAGCTTTCTTT. As protein: CATGVSGNTEAFF.

This chain connects TRBV25-1 to TRBJ2-7; no firm D call. The CDR3 covers 14 residues. The germline V gene has CDR1 MGHDK and CDR2 SYGVNS. With 5 bases removed from V and 0 bases from J, the gap between germline ends came to 11 bases. Here the CDR3 DNA reads TGTGCCAGCAGTACGATTATTAGCTCCTACGAGCAGTACTTC. Translation: CASSTIISSYEQYF.

V gene TRBV7-3 combines with J gene TRBJ1-1; 7 nucleotides line up with TRBD1. V shed 5 bases, J shed 4 bases, and the junction held 7 bases outside the gene matches. CDR1 SGHTA and CDR2 FQGTGA come from the germline V gene. The CDR3 runs 14 residues. The CDR3 DNA reads TGTGCCAGCAGCCCCAGGGGGGGGACCACTGAAGCTTTCTTT. Protein: CASSPRGGTTEAFF.

This chain links TRBV18 with TRBJ1-4; no definite D call. Germline V gene sequence: CDR1 KGHSH, CDR2 LQKENI. The germline V and J ends were trimmed by 4 bases and 3 bases, with 6 bases remaining between them. The CDR3 has 13 residues. The DNA for the CDR3 is TGTGCCAGCTCACGCGGGTCTAATGAAAAACTGTTTTTT. Translated: CASSRGSNEKLFF.

The V and J genes are TRBV4-2 and TRBJ2-6, with TRBD1 matching 7 bases. In germline, CDR1 is LGHNA, CDR2 YNFKEQ. Trimming took 6 bases from V and 4 from J; bases not matched to a gene: 6. CDR3 length: 15 residues. CDR3 amino acids: CASSFRTGGANVLTF. DNA for the CDR3: TGTGCCAGCAGTTTCAGGACAGGAGGGGCCAACGTCCTGACTTTC.

The rearrangement links TRBV18 to TRBJ2-3, with unresolved D. The germline V gene has CDR1 KGHSH and CDR2 LQKENI. Trimming stripped 3 bases from V and 3 bases from J, with 13 bases between. The length of the CDR3 is 15 residues. The CDR3 DNA is TGTGCCAGCTCACCGTCCTGGGTGGAAACAGATACGCAGTATTTT. Translating it yields CASSPSWVETDTQYF.

The rearrangement links TRBV7-8 to TRBJ1-1; D is unclear. Deletions cut 2 bases from V and 5 bases from J, with 15 bases between. Germline loops: CDR1 SGHVS, CDR2 FQNEAQ. This CDR3 is built from 15 residues. Here the CDR3 reads CASSLSVPSMTEAFF. DNA of the CDR3: TGTGCCAGCAGCTTATCAGTGCCGTCTATGACTGAAGCTTTCTTT.

This clone was observed a single time. The chain carries TRBV6-5 and TRBJ1-3; 9 nucleotides align to TRBD1. In germline, CDR1 is MNHEY, CDR2 SVGAGI. After removal of 5 bases from V and 4 bases from J, the junction contained 3 bases not matched to a gene. The CDR3 covers 14 residues. CDR3 nucleotides: TGTGCCAGCAGTCGACAGGGGGGAGGAAACACCATATATTTT. Translating gives CASSRQGGGNTIYF.